Ten or more counts support the clone carrying this T cell receptor (beta chain). Indicated time point: newly diagnosed GD, antithyroid drugs for less than 3 months. The authors made the TCR library using RNA they extracted from PBMCs. In Xi'an, China, an endocrinology department was the source of patients. The peripheral blood volume drawn was about 10 milliliters, and it was collected into EDTA tubes. This sample is drawn from a study of regulatory T cells in long-lasting Graves disease. Trimming at V came to 4 bases and at J to 2 bases, leaving 5 bases not matched to a gene. The CDR3 totals 15 residues. Germline lookup yields CDR1 SNHLY and CDR2 FYNNEI. Sequencing libraries for TCR beta were prepared with iRepertoire HTBI primers and Arm-PCR of CDR3 regions. TCRdb passed the multiplex PCR reads through MiXCR, listing each CDR3 protein once. The repertoire holds about 440,000 distinct CDR3 sequences, 15% seen once, with 16% in the top ten.

These data were likewise used in another study, on T cells in Graves' hyperthyroidism and ophthalmopathy. Per that paper: During a first-round RT-PCR of the TCR CDR3, the HTBI primer set was used. The model identified upcoming ophthalmopathy a median about 7.1 months ahead of onset.

The V call is TRBV2, the J call TRBJ2-1; 7 positions agree with TRBD2. Sequences were derived from peripheral blood mononuclear cells (PBMCs), sampled at new diagnosis, from a patient treated with antithyroid drugs. This TCR derives from a woman aged 25 to 45 with Graves disease. As DNA, the CDR3 is TGTGCCAGCAGTGGGGGCGGGAGTCCCTACAATGAGCAGTTCTTC. It encodes CASSGGGSPYNEQFF.